These T cell receptor beta chains were read from a single sample in a study of radiation and T cells in renal cell carcinoma. The method was immunoSEQ multiplex PCR; TCRdb's version includes in-frame clones alone and lacks a portion of them. Here the sample spans some 140,000 clones, roughly 88% being singletons. The sequenced sample was blood, obtained from a patient whose treatment included radiotherapy and nephrectomy. The source of these receptors is a woman between 50 and 59 years old with renal cell carcinoma. Both conserved end residues are part of each CDR3. The D gene is left open where the match is weak. Clone size is not always given. Where it is, it says once, few, many or a class for expanded clones.

NA	TRBV6-6	TRBD2	TRBJ2-3	CASSYKAGAEADTQYF	TGTGCCAGCAGTTATAAAGCGGGGGCAGAGGCAGATACGCAGTATTTT
NA	TRBV5-5	NA	TRBJ2-7	CASSGGPSYEQYF	TGTGCCAGCAGCGGGGGACCGAGCTACGAGCAGTACTTC
NA	TRBV7-9	NA	TRBJ1-4	CASSVFSGVDEKLFF	TGTGCCAGCAGCGTATTCTCAGGGGTAGATGAAAAACTGTTTTTT
few	TRBV6-1	TRBD1	TRBJ1-2	CASSAGGLNLGVYGYTF	TGTGCCAGCAGTGCAGGGGGCCTCAATCTTGGGGTCTATGGCTACACCTTC
once	TRBV5-5	TRBD1	TRBJ2-3	CASSLHRGHTDTQYF	TGTGCCAGCAGCTTACATAGGGGGCACACAGATACGCAGTATTTT
NA	TRBV29-1	TRBD2	TRBJ2-3	CSVQGLAGAYTDTQYF	TGCAGCGTCCAAGGACTAGCGGGGGCCTACACAGATACGCAGTATTTT
NA	TRBV7-9	NA	TRBJ2-3	CASSLFSGFTDTQYF	TGTGCCAGCAGCTTATTCAGTGGATTCACAGATACGCAGTATTTT
NA	TRBV5-4	TRBD2	TRBJ2-7	CASSFLTSGGQQYF	TGTGCCAGCAGCTTCCTGACTAGCGGGGGGCAACAGTACTTC
NA	TRBV6-5	TRBD1	TRBJ1-1	CASSWGQRNTEAFF	TGTGCCAGCAGCTGGGGACAGCGGAACACTGAAGCTTTCTTT
NA	TRBV13	NA	TRBJ1-4	CASSLGGGAFEKLFF	TGTGCCAGCAGCTTGGGCGGGGGCGCTTTTGAAAAACTGTTTTTT
NA	TRBV5-8	NA	TRBJ1-2	CASSLEGRNPSGYTF	TGTGCCAGCAGCTTGGAAGGGAGAAACCCTAGTGGCTACACCTTC
NA	TRBV19	NA	TRBJ2-7	CASSRRDGPYEQYF	TGTGCCAGTAGTCGGAGGGACGGCCCCTACGAGCAGTACTTC
once	TRBV7-9	NA	TRBJ1-2	CASSLAQGRGYTF	TGTGCCAGCAGCTTAGCACAGGGTCGGGGCTACACCTTC
NA	TRBV18	NA	TRBJ1-1	CASSTRRQTLNTEAFF	TGTGCCAGCTCCACTAGACGACAGACGTTGAACACTGAAGCTTTCTTT
few	TRBV7-9	TRBD1	TRBJ1-1	CASSPRQGPNTEAFF	TGTGCCAGCAGCCCTCGACAGGGGCCGAACACTGAAGCTTTCTTT
NA	TRBV19	NA	TRBJ1-1	CASLGPLDTEAFF	TGTGCCAGTTTAGGGCCGCTCGACACTGAAGCTTTCTTT
few	TRBV5-1	TRBD1	TRBJ1-5	CASSATGAINQPQHF	TGCGCCAGCAGCGCCACAGGGGCAATTAATCAGCCCCAGCATTTT
NA	TRBV7-2	TRBD1	TRBJ2-1	CASSPQGQESSYNEQFF	TGTGCCAGCAGCCCTCAAGGACAGGAGAGCTCCTACAATGAGCAGTTCTTC
once	TRBV6-1	NA	TRBJ1-3	CASSEQGGSRNTIYF	TGTGCCAGCAGTGAACAGGGCGGGAGTCGAAACACCATATATTTT
NA	TRBV11-2	NA	TRBJ1-2	CASSFGGPSYGYTF	TGTGCCAGCAGCTTTGGGGGGCCTAGCTATGGCTACACCTTC
once	TRBV6-1	NA	TRBJ1-4	CASIGVSNEKLFF	TGTGCCAGCATCGGAGTATCGAATGAAAAACTGTTTTTT
NA	TRBV6-5	TRBD1	TRBJ2-7	CASSYSRQGGMEQYF	TGTGCCAGCAGTTACTCCCGACAGGGGGGTATGGAGCAGTACTTC
NA	TRBV11-3	NA	TRBJ2-3	CASSRDTRDTQYF	TGTGCCAGCAGCCGAGATACAAGGGATACGCAGTATTTT
NA	TRBV5-4	NA	TRBJ2-3	CASSSQRGAVDTQYF	TGTGCCAGCAGCTCCCAACGGGGGGCTGTAGATACGCAGTATTTT
NA	TRBV5-4	NA	TRBJ2-3	CASSGAWTDTQYF	TGTGCCAGCAGCGGGGCGTGGACAGATACGCAGTATTTT
once	TRBV29-1	NA	TRBJ2-7	CSAARTGTSSYEQYF	TGCAGCGCAGCCCGTACCGGGACATCCTCCTACGAGCAGTACTTC
NA	TRBV6-4	NA	TRBJ1-5	CASSDGGNQPQHF	TGTGCCAGCAGTGACGGGGGGAATCAGCCCCAGCATTTT
NA	TRBV19	NA	TRBJ2-7	CASSIRVNYEQYF	TGTGCCAGTAGTATCCGTGTAAACTACGAGCAGTACTTC
few	TRBV5-4	NA	TRBJ2-2	CASSLLSAGELFF	TGTGCCAGCAGCTTGCTATCGGCCGGGGAGCTGTTTTTT
NA	TRBV5-4	TRBD2	TRBJ2-7	CASSFTGTISYEQYF	TGTGCCAGCAGCTTCACCGGGACTATTTCCTACGAGCAGTACTTC
NA	TRBV11-2	TRBD1	TRBJ1-2	CASSSDTRDRDYGYTF	TGTGCCAGCAGCTCCGATACCCGGGACAGGGATTATGGCTACACCTTC
NA	TRBV2	NA	TRBJ1-5	CASRQYPEPQHF	TGTGCCAGCAGACAGTATCCGGAGCCCCAGCATTTT
NA	TRBV7-9	TRBD1	TRBJ1-5	CASSWDRGPSRNQPQHF	TGTGCCAGCAGCTGGGACAGGGGGCCCTCAAGAAATCAGCCCCAGCATTTT
NA	TRBV2	TRBD1	TRBJ2-7	CASSESGGTGPYEQYF	TGTGCCAGCAGTGAATCTGGGGGGACAGGCCCCTACGAGCAGTACTTC
NA	TRBV9	TRBD2	TRBJ2-2	CASSARTSGANTGELFF	TGTGCCAGCAGCGCCCGAACTAGCGGGGCTAACACCGGGGAGCTGTTTTTT
NA	TRBV5-1	NA	TRBJ1-6	CASSLEGALSSPLHF	TGCGCCAGCAGCTTGGAAGGGGCATTAAGTTCACCCCTCCACTTT
once	TRBV5-1	NA	TRBJ2-7	CASSWSTDYEQYF	TGCGCCAGCAGCTGGTCGACAGACTACGAGCAGTACTTC
NA	TRBV6-5	NA	TRBJ2-7	CASSTLYRPEQYF	TGTGCCAGCAGTACCCTTTACAGGCCCGAGCAGTACTTC
NA	TRBV20-1	NA	TRBJ2-5	CSARAWETQYF	TGCAGTGCTAGGGCGTGGGAGACCCAGTACTTC
NA	TRBV5-4	NA	TRBJ2-5	CASSFYLETQYF	TGTGCCAGCAGCTTTTATCTCGAGACCCAGTACTTC
NA	TRBV9	NA	TRBJ1-5	CASSVEGGVGPQHF	TGTGCCAGCAGCGTAGAGGGTGGGGTGGGACCCCAGCATTTT
NA	TRBV28	TRBD2	TRBJ2-7	CASSYGRAYEQYF	TGTGCCAGCAGCTACGGGAGGGCCTACGAGCAGTACTTC
few	TRBV7-2	NA	TRBJ1-2	CASSPEWGDGYTF	TGTGCCAGCAGCCCCGAGTGGGGGGATGGCTACACCTTC